This T cell receptor (beta chain) stems from a study of CD8+ T cells in alopecia areata. In germline, CDR1 is SGHRS, CDR2 YFSETQ. V was shortened by 2 bases and J by 6 bases, with 18 bases between the two germline ends. This CDR3 is built from 15 residues. In the case of this clone: Antigen specificity is unknown.

Findings and caveats of the study: Normal scalp had lower clonality than lesional scalp, with alopecia totalis/universalis lesions showing this most strongly.

Extracted from the samples, RNA was reverse transcribed into cDNA to serve as the sequencing template. TCRdb keeps only in-frame clones here, not all; method: immunoSEQ multiplex PCR. The table has roughly 150,000 clones, 62% seen once. The specimen was CD8+ T cells sorted from blood. The receptor was derived from a human donor in good health. V usage is TRBV5-1 and J usage is TRBJ2-7, with TRBD2 as a possible D gene (6 bases). CDR3 sequence: CASSLAGSETSEQYF. Here the CDR3 DNA reads TGCGCCAGCAGCTTAGCGGGTTCCGAGACTTCCGAGCAGTACTTC.